The next 14 T cell receptor beta chains were all read from a single sample in a study of cytomegalovirus exposure and HLA in healthy donors. The PCR employed 60 Vbeta primers together with 13 Jbeta primers. Clones were read by immunoSEQ multiplex PCR, and TCRdb kept only the in-frame ones, dropping some. The repertoire consists of over 150,000 clones, with around 85% occurring once and the leading ten covering more than 0.7%. The sequenced sample was PBMCs. These receptors came from a woman in her 30s in good health and CMV-seronegative.

This chain links TRBV18 with TRBJ2-7; TRBD2 matches 9 bases. Germline CDR1 KGHSH, CDR2 LQKENI. The CDR3 runs 14 residues. Trimming cost V 4 bases and J 3 bases; bases outside gene matches: 4. The CDR3, as DNA: TGTGCCAGCTCACAGCGGGGGGCCGGCTACGAGCAGTACTTC. This gives the protein CASSQRGAGYEQYF.

The V and J genes are TRBV28 and TRBJ1-1; D is perhaps TRBD1 (5 bases). This CDR3 contains 13 residues. CDR1 is MDHEN and CDR2 is SYDVKM in the germline V gene. V dropped 6 bases and J dropped 0 bases, with 8 bases sitting between them. The CDR3 protein is CASSLQVNTEAFF. Here the CDR3 DNA reads TGTGCCAGCAGCTTACAGGTGAACACTGAAGCTTTCTTT.

V gene TRBV5-4 combines with J gene TRBJ2-7; no clear D gene. CDR3 length equals 12 residues. The V end lost 0 bases, the J end lost 3 bases, and 4 bases lay between the germline ends. Germline V CDR1 and CDR2: SGHNT, YYREEE (reference sequence). The CDR3 protein is CASSLDHYEQYF. CDR3 nucleotide sequence: TGTGCCAGCAGCTTGGATCACTACGAGCAGTACTTC.

The chain joins TRBV10-1 to TRBJ2-3, with 14 positions matching TRBD2. V lost 4 bases to trimming and J lost 4 bases; unmatched junction nucleotides: 1. This CDR3 has 15 residues. Germline CDR1 reads WNHNN; CDR2 reads SYGVQD (reference sequence). The CDR3 region has the DNA TGCGCCAGCAGTGGGACTAGCGGGGGGTCAGATACGCAGTATTTT. This gives the protein CASSGTSGGSDTQYF.

The chain combines TRBV6-6 with TRBJ2-5, with a tentative D call TRBD2 (6 bases). The CDR3 has 11 amino acids. Trimming pared 5 bases from V and 11 bases from J, leaving 12 bases between. CDR1 is MNHNY, CDR2 SVGAGI, per germline (reference sequence). CDR3 in DNA: TGTGCCAGCAGTGCACGGAGGGATCAGTACTTC. Its translation is CASSARRDQYF.

The CDR3 DNA is TGTGCCTGGAGTGTACTAGCGGACACCGGGGAGCTGTTTTTT. This codes for CAWSVLADTGELFF. The rearrangement links TRBV30 to TRBJ2-2; the match to TRBD2 covers 8 bases. The V gene's germline CDR1 is GTSNPN and CDR2 SVGIG (reference sequence). The CDR3 has 14 amino acids. V gave up 0 bases and J gave up 3 bases; unmatched junction bases: 0.

This clone has a single count. The rearrangement joins TRBV10-2 to TRBJ1-3; D is possibly TRBD1 (5 bases). Germline V CDR1 and CDR2: WSHSY, SAAADI. The CDR3 runs to 14 residues. Deletions cut 6 bases from V and 1 base from J, with 10 bases between. DNA of the CDR3: TGCGCCAGCAGCACCTCAGGGTCTGGAAACACCATATATTTT. It yields the protein CASSTSGSGNTIYF.

J is TRBJ2-5 and V is TRBV29-1; TRBD2 might be the D (5 bases). Deletions cut 7 bases from V and 1 base from J, with 7 bases between. Germline V CDR1 and CDR2: SQVTM, ANQGSEA. This CDR3 has 11 amino acids. The CDR3, as DNA: TGCAGCGCCAGCGGCCAAGAGACCCAGTACTTC. Translating it yields CSASGQETQYF.

The chain recombines TRBV6-4 with TRBJ2-5; D gene ambiguous. Germline CDR1 is MRHNA and CDR2 is SNTAGT. Trimming left V 2 bases short and J 7 bases short, with 11 bases between. This CDR3 region has 13 residues. Written as DNA, the CDR3 is TGTGCCAGCAGTGACGAGCCCTTTGGGACCCAGTACTTC. This sequence encodes CASSDEPFGTQYF.

The V call is TRBV6-5, the J call TRBJ2-7, with D maybe TRBD2 (5 bases). This CDR3 has 12 residues. Per the germline V gene, CDR1 is MNHEY and CDR2 is SVGAGI. Trimming cost V 6 bases and J 2 bases, with 8 bases left between them. CDR3: CASRDLAYEQYF. In nucleotides, the CDR3 is TGTGCCAGCAGGGACTTAGCCTACGAGCAGTACTTC.

The rearrangement joins TRBV19 to TRBJ2-5; 11 bases align to TRBD2. The CDR3 is 17 amino acids. Germline loops: CDR1 LNHDA, CDR2 SQIVND (reference sequence). With V trimmed by 0 bases and J by 5 bases, 8 bases remained unmatched. The CDR3 coding sequence is TGTGCCAGTAGTATAGATCACGTAGCGGGAGGGCCGGAGACCCAGTACTTC. Its protein product is CASSIDHVAGGPETQYF.

The rearrangement links TRBV9 to TRBJ2-1; 9 nucleotides line up with TRBD1. CDR1 is SGDLS, CDR2 YYNGEE, per germline. CDR3 length equals 15 residues. J was trimmed by 11 bases and V by 2 bases; bases with no gene match: 11. The CDR3 bases are TGTGCCAGCAGCGTGCCGGACAGGGGCGAGGATAAGCAGTTCTTC. It translates to CASSVPDRGEDKQFF.

Regarding this clone: Germline and junction disagree at one end, which may indicate a read error. The chain recombines TRBV7-9 with TRBJ1-2; D unresolved. The CDR3 is made up of 12 amino acids. CDR1 is SEHNR, CDR2 FQNEAQ, per germline (reference sequence). CDR3 DNA sequence: TGTTCCAGCAGTTCAGGTCCTCGGGGCTACACCTTC. As protein: CSSSSGPRGYTF.

The CDR3 loop is CAISGQAGVRTDTQYF. The CDR3 bases are TGTGCCATCAGTGGTCAAGCGGGAGTACGGACAGATACGCAGTATTTT. The chain combines TRBV10-3 with TRBJ2-3, with 8 positions matching TRBD2. CDR1 is ENHRY and CDR2 is SYGVKD in the germline V gene. This CDR3 has 16 residues. V trimming: 4 bases; J trimming: 3 bases; junction bases outside the gene matches: 9.